Described below is a single T cell receptor (beta chain) sequence and its context. Its target is not known. This record belongs to a study of post-analysis software for immune sequencing data. General study results and limits: For normalized Chao1 diversity, multiple sclerosis patients scored significantly lower than controls did. The five TRBV segments detected at higher frequency in patients than in controls included TRBV5-6, TRBV5-1 and TRBV20-1.

V lost 3 bases and J 3 bases, leaving 7 bases between the germline ends. Germline CDR1 DFQATT, CDR2 SNEGSKA (reference sequence). This CDR3 is 12 amino acids long. The library was made from cDNA and included unique molecular identifiers. There were about 0.85 to 10 million T cells, and some 500,000 cDNA molecules came from them. TCRdb itself ran the PCR reads through MiXCR, one entry per CDR3 protein. Counted here are approximately 350,000 distinct CDR3 sequences, 30% to 45% occurring once; the ten biggest clones make up 13%. This sequence joins TRBV20-1 and TRBJ2-3; D call uncertain. This clonotype was obtained from a girl aged 10-17 years with multiple sclerosis. Sequenced material: blood. This chain's CDR3 is CSASAGTDTQYF. The CDR3 DNA reads as TGCAGTGCTAGCGCCGGGACAGATACGCAGTATTTT.